This T cell receptor (beta chain) came from a study of T cell responses to AZD1222 COVID-19 vaccine. Assay: immunoSEQ multiplex PCR; the TCRdb copy retains only in-frame clones and omits some. The sample includes some 81,000 clones, around nine tenths of them seen just once. The TCR was taken from an adult who received the AZD1222 COVID-19 vaccine. The input for sequencing was peripheral blood, taken 28 days after the second AZD1222 dose.

The CDR3 region has the DNA TGTGCCAGCAGTGGGGGGAGGGCGAACACCGGGGAGCTGTTTTTT. Protein product: CASSGGRANTGELFF. The chain recombines TRBV25-1 with TRBJ2-2; 7 bases agree with TRBD2. The CDR3 totals 15 residues. Germline CDR1 MGHDK, CDR2 SYGVNS. Trimming cost V 4 bases and J 0 bases; bases outside gene matches: 2.